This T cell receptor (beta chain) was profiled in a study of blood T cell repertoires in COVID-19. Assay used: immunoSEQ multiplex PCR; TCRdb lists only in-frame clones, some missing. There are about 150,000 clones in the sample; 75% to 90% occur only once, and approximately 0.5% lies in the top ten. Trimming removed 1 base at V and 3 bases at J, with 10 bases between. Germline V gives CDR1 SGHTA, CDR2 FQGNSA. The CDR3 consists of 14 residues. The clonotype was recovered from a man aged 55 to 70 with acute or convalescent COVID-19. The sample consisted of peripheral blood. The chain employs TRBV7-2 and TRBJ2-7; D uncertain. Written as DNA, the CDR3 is TGTGCCAGCAGCTTAGACTACCTAGTCTACGAGCAGTACTTC. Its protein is CASSLDYLVYEQYF.